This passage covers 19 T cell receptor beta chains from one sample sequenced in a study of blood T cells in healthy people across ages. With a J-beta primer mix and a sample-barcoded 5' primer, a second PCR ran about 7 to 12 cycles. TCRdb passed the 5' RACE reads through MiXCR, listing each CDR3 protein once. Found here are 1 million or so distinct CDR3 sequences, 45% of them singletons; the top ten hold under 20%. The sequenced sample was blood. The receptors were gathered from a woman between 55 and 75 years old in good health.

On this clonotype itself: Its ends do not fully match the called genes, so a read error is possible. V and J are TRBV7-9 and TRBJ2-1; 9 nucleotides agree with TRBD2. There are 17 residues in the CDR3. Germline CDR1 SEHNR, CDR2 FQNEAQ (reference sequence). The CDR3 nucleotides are TGTGCCAACAGCGGGGGGACTCAAATAAGCTCCTACAATGAGCAGTTCTTC. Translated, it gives CANSGGTQISSYNEQFF.

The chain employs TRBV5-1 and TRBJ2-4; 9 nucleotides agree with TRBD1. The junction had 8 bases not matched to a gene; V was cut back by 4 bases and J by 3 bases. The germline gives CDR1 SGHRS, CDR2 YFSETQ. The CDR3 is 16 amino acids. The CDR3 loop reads CASSPRTGEGKNIQYF. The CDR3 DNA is TGCGCCAGCAGCCCTAGGACAGGGGAGGGCAAAAACATTCAGTACTTC.

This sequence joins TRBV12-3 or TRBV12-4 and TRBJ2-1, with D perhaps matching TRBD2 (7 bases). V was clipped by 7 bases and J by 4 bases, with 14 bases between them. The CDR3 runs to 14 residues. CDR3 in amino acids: CASTRSGTYNEQFF. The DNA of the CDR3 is TGTGCCAGCACGAGAAGCGGGACATACAATGAGCAGTTCTTC.

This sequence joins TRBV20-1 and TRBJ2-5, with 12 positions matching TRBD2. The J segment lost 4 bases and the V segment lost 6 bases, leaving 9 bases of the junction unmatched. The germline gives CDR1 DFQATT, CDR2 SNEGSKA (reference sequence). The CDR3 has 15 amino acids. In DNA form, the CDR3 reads TGCAGTGCAGCTAGCGGGAGGGCCGGGGGAGAGACCCAGTACTTC. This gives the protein CSAASGRAGGETQYF.

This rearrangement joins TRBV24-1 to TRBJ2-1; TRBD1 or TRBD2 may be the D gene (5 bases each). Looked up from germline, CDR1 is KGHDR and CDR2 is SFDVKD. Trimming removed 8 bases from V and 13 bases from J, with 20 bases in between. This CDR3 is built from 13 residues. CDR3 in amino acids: CATNRDAGSLQFF. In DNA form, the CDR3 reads TGTGCCACCAATCGGGACGCTGGTTCGTTACAGTTCTTC.

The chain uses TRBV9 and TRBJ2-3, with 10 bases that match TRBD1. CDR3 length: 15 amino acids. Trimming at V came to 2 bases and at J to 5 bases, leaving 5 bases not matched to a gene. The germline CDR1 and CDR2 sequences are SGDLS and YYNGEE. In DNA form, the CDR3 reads TGTGCCAGCAGCGTCGACAGGGGGCGTTTAGATACGCAGTATTTT. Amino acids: CASSVDRGRLDTQYF.

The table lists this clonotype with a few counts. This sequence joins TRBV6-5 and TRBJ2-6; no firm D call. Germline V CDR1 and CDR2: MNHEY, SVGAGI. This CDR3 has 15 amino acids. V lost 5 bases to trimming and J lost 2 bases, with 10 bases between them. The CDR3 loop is CASSPRWPGANVLTF. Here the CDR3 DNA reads TGTGCCAGCAGTCCCCGGTGGCCTGGGGCCAACGTCCTGACTTTC.

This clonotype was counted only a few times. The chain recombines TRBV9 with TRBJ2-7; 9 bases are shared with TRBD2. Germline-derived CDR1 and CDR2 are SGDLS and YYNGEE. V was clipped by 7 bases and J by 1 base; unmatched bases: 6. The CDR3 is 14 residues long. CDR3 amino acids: CASGKTSGSYEQYF. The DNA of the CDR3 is TGTGCCAGCGGTAAGACTAGCGGTTCCTACGAGCAGTACTTC. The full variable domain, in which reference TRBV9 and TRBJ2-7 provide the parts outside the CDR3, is DSGVTQTPKHLITATGQRVTLRCSPRSGDLSVYWYQQSLDQGLQFLIQYYNGEERAKGNILERFSAQQFPDLHSELNLSSLELGDSALYFCASGKTSGSYEQYFGPGTRLTVT.

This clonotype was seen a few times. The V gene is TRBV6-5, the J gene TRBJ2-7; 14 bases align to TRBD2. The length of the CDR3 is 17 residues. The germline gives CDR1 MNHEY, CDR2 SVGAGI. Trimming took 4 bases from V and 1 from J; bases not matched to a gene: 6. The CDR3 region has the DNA TGTGCCAGCAGTTCGCCGGGACTAGCGGGAGAATCCTACGAGCAGTACTTC. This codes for CASSSPGLAGESYEQYF.

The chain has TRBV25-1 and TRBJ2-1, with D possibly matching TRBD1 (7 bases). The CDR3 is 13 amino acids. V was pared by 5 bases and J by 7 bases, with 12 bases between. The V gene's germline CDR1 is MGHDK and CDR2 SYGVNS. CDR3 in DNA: TGTGCCAGCAGTCGTGCAGGGGGGAATGAGCAGTTCTTC. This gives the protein CASSRAGGNEQFF.

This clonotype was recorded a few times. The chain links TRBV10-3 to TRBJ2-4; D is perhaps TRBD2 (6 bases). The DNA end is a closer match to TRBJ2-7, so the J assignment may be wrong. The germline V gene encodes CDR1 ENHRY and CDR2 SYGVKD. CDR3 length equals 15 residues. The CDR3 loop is CAISEQAGMGYEQYF. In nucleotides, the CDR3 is TGTGCCATCAGTGAGCAAGCGGGTATGGGGTACGAGCAGTACTTC.

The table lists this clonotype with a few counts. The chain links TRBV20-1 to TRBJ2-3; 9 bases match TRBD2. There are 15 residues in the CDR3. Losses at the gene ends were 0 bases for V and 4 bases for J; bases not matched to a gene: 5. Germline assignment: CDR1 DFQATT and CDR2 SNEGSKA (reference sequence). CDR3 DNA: TGCAGTGCTAGAGAGCCCAGCGGGAGGTCAGATACGCAGTATTTT. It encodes CSAREPSGRSDTQYF.

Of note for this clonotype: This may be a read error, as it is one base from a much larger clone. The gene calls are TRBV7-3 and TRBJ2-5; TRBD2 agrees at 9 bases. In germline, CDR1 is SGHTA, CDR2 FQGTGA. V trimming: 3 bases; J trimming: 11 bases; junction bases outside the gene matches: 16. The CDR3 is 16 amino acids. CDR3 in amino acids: CASSFTGTSLCNEQYF. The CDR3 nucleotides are TGTGCCAGCAGCTTTACCGGGACTAGCCTATGCAATGAGCAGTACTTC. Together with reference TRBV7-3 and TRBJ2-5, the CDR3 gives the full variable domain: GAGVSQTPSNKVTEKGKYVELRCDPISGHTALYWYRQSLGQGPEFLIYFQGTGAADDSGLPNDRFFAVRPEGSVSTLKIQRTERGDSAVYLCASSFTGTSLCNEQYFGPGTRLLVL.

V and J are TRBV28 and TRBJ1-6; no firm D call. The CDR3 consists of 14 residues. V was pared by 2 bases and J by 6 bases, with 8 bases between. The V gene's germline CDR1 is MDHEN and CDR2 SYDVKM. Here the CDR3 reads CASSLGPINSPLHF. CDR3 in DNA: TGTGCCAGCAGTTTAGGGCCGATTAATTCACCCCTCCACTTT. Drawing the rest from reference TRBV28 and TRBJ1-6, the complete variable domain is DVKVTQSSRYLVKRTGEKVFLECVQDMDHENMFWYRQDPGLGLRLIYFSYDVKMKEKGDIPEGYSVSREKKERFSLILESASTNQTSMYLCASSLGPINSPLHFGNGTRLTVT.

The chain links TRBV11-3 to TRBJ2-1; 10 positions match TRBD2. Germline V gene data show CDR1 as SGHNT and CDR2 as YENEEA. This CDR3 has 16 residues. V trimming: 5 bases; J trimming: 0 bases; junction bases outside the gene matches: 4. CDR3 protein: CASSHRTSGSYNEQFF. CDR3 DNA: TGTGCCAGCAGCCACCGGACTAGCGGCTCCTACAATGAGCAGTTCTTC.

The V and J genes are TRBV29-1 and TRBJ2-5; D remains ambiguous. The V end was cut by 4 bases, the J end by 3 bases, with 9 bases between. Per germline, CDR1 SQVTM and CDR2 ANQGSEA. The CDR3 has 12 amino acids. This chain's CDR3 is CSVGPDEETQYF. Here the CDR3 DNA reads TGCAGCGTTGGACCGGATGAAGAGACCCAGTACTTC. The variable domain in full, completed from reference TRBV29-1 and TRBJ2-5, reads SAVISQKPSRDICQRGTSLTIQCQVDSQVTMMFWYRQQPGQSLTLIATANQGSEATYESGFVIDKFPISRPNLTFSTLTVSNMSPEDSSIYLCSVGPDEETQYFGPGTRLLVL.

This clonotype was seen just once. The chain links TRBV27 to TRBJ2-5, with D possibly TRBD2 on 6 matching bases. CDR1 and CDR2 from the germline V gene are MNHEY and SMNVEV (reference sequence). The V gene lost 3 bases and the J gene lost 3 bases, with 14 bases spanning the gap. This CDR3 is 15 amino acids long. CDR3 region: CASSFGAGTKETQYF. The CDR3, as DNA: TGTGCCAGCAGTTTTGGAGCGGGCACTAAAGAGACCCAGTACTTC.

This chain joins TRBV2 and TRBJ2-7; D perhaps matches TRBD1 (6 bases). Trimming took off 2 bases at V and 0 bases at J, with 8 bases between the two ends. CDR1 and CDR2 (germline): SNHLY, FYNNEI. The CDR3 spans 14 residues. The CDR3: CASSESDSSYEQYF. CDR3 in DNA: TGTGCCAGCAGTGAATCGGACAGCTCCTACGAGCAGTACTTC. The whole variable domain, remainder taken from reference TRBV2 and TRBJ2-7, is EPEVTQTPSHQVTQMGQEVILRCVPISNHLYFYWYRQILGQKVEFLVSFYNNEISEKSEIFDDQFSVERPDGSNFTLKIRSTKLEDSAMYFCASSESDSSYEQYFGPGTRLTVT.

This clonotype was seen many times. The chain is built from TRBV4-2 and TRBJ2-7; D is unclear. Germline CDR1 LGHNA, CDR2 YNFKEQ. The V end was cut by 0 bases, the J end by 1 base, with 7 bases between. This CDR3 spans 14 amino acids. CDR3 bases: TGTGCCAGCAGCCAAGATATGATTTCCTACGAGCAGTACTTC. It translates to CASSQDMISYEQYF.